This T cell receptor beta chain was sequenced for a study of somatic mutations in cytotoxic T cells in rheumatoid arthritis. Study-level information: Collection of patient blood (approximately 27 ml EDTA) took place right after diagnosis, before any treatment. Including V beta1+ cells that were sequenced for TCRB, some T-cell populations stained with V beta antibodies were flow-sorted at nearly 100% purity.

Germline-derived CDR1 and CDR2 are MNHNY and SVGAGI (reference sequence). V was pared by 2 bases and J by 7 bases, with 9 bases between. This CDR3 region has 13 residues. Measured with immunoSEQ multiplex PCR; TCRdb has only the in-frame clones, and not every one. The sample contains roughly 14,000 clones, around 77% of which appear only once. This chain links TRBV6-6 with TRBJ1-5; D might be TRBD1 (5 bases). The sequencing input was CD8+ T cells sorted from blood. This TCR derives from an adult with rheumatoid arthritis. CDR3 sequence: CASSYGRGQPQHF. CDR3 coding DNA: TGTGCCAGCAGTTACGGGAGGGGACAGCCCCAGCATTTT.